This T cell receptor beta chain appears in the sequencing data of a study of blood T cell repertoires in COVID-19 (TCRdb year 2020). Concerning the study at large: Collaborator samples came from the United States, Italy and Spain and covered acute and convalescent phases of COVID-19. The material from the prospective study consisted of cDNA or gDNA derived from T cells, B-cell-depleted T cells, or PBMCs. Samples were obtained from the ongoing ImmuneRACE study (first 160 participants) and from 950 to 1,500 subjects provided by 6 global collaborators. Nearly every sample came with metadata listing a de-identified subject ID, COVID-19 status, age in years and sex. HLA class I and class II types, where available, came from metadata supplied by the sample provider rather than from assay-based typing. Deeply sampled blood TCRbeta repertoires from subjects exposed to, actively infected with, or recovered from COVID-19 were included in the dataset. The repertoires were released in a freely available public database meant as a resource for research on the immune response to SARS-CoV-2.

Inclusive of the bounding cysteine and phenylalanine, the CDR3 is 13 residues long. Only CDR3 DNA remains: 39 bases, in frame from the first base. As encoded in the germline V gene, CDR1 is SNHLY while CDR2 is FYNNEI. Relative to germline, V is 4 bases shorter and J is 3 bases shorter, with 6 bases between their ends. On the study overall, not on this receptor specifically: Clinical and demographic metadata were provided uncurated, with the amount varying by source and participant.

A second Seattle source provided samples from volunteer blood donors who had recovered from COVID-19. Collaborating institutions collected whole blood in K2EDTA tubes following their own protocols. For TCRbeta analysis, collaborators shipped samples in one of three forms: frozen whole blood, isolated PBMCs, or DNA extracted from either of those sample types. The table lists this clone with a count of one. Its antigen is not yet known. Base quality data are lacking; no much larger clone is found one base away. The immunoSEQ Assay, a bias-controlled multiplex PCR, was used to amplify TCRbeta CDR3 regions from genomic DNA. On the authors' methods: The number of nucleated cells in each sample was estimated by amplification of reference gene primers within the assay. To quantify the absolute abundance of each unique TCRbeta CDR3 rearrangement, sequence reads were collapsed and filtered. Productive Simpson clonality was computed per sample as the square root of Simpson's diversity index over productive rearrangements. Drawn from immuneACCESS, this table holds only the in-frame rearrangements with V and J called that TCRdb kept. Clones are partly lost; checked studies trace under half to an unresolved V gene and leave the rest unexplained. V, J and clone size reflect that table, while D and trimming were determined from the DNA. For this sample the table gives 200,000 to 250,000 clones, of which 65% to 90% were detected only once. The ten largest clones add up to around 1.5% of the sample.

The receptor was isolated from a woman between 40 and 50 years old who had recovered from COVID-19. The sequenced sample consisted of peripheral blood. The rearrangement combines TRBV2 with TRBJ2-2; no D gene can be assigned with confidence. In nucleotide form, the sequence is TGTGCCAGCAGTGCCACGGACACCGGGGAGCTGTTTTTT. Its translation reads: CASSATDTGELFF.